The present TCR beta chain was sequenced within a study of blood T cell repertoires in COVID-19. Study information: Samples came from the United States, Italy and Spain, spanning acute and convalescent COVID-19. T cells, B-cell-depleted T cells, or PBMCs supplied cDNA or gDNA.

The ends were cut back, 4 bases at V and 8 bases at J, with 19 bases in the middle. Germline-derived CDR1 and CDR2 are SQVTM and ANQGSEA. The CDR3 has 14 residues. Original methodology: Amplification from reference gene primers served as the basis for estimated nucleated cell counts. Produced via immunoSEQ multiplex PCR; TCRdb's table is partial and in-frame only. V and J calls and clone size are those listed in that table; D and trimming were worked out from the DNA. The data show roughly 39,000 clones, with 90% to 95% seen just once and 5% to 6% held by the top ten. This chain joins TRBV29-1 and TRBJ2-3, with a tentative D call TRBD2 (5 bases). The clonotype was recovered from a human donor in a cohort sampled during active COVID-19. The material sequenced was peripheral blood. CDR3 sequence (DNA): TGCAGCGTTGTTTGGGCGCCCGAAGGAGGTACGCAGTATTTT. Protein: CSVVWAPEGGTQYF.